Below, one TCR beta chain is given with its context. Some clones are missing from TCRdb's copy, which holds only in-frame ones; the method was immunoSEQ multiplex PCR. Among approximately 230,000 clones, about nine tenths were seen once, and the ten largest hold approximately 2%. V dropped 5 bases and J dropped 5 bases, with 12 bases sitting between them. CDR3 length: 13 amino acids. The germline CDR1 and CDR2 sequences are MGHRA and YSYEKL. The sample originates from a study of blood T cell repertoires in COVID-19. The chain has TRBV4-1 and TRBJ2-5; D not resolved. The source is a woman between 18 and 29 years old who had recovered from COVID-19. Sample: PBMCs or T cells enriched from blood (not recorded which). The CDR3 DNA is TGCGCCAGCAGCGCAGCAGGATTGGAGACCCAGTACTTC. This sequence encodes CASSAAGLETQYF.